Shown below are 21 T cell receptor beta chains from a single sample sequenced in a study of T cells in Graves' hyperthyroidism and ophthalmopathy (dated by TCRdb to between 2018 and 2020). Library generation was performed with multiplex PCR. The sequencer listed for this sample is Illumina HiSeq 2000. TCR beta CDR3 regions were amplified from RNA transcripts. For the first round of RT-PCR on the TCR CDR3, the HTBI primer set was used together with the Qiagen OneStep RT-PCR kit. TCRdb reprocessing: public reads trimmed at Q25 with fastp, clones called with MiXCR, in-frame beta chains kept. Records with the same CDR3 protein are collapsed into one entry carrying the most frequent genes and DNA. This sample gives around 720,000 distinct CDR3 sequences in total; under 45% of them show up just once. The ten most abundant clones make up around 30% of the sample. The sequencing sample was made of blood. These receptors were obtained from a woman aged 40 to 50 with Graves' hyperthyroidism.

The V call is TRBV20-1, the J call TRBJ2-5, with D tentatively TRBD2 (6 bases). V lost 0 bases and J lost 9, with 8 bases in between. CDR3 length equals 11 residues. Germline V gene data show CDR1 as DFQATT and CDR2 as SNEGSKA (reference sequence). CDR3 in amino acids: CSARDWGAQYF. CDR3 coding DNA: TGCAGTGCTAGAGATTGGGGGGCCCAGTACTTC.

This clonotype was picked up many times. The rearrangement joins TRBV6-5 to TRBJ1-2, with D possibly TRBD1 on 6 matching bases. The V end was cut by 5 bases, the J end by 9 bases, with 19 bases between. This CDR3 is built from 14 residues. Germline CDR1 and CDR2: MNHEY and SVGAGI. In nucleotides, the CDR3 is TGTGCCAGCAGTAAGGACAGTGGGCTGGGTAGCTACACCTTC. It translates to CASSKDSGLGSYTF.

This clonotype was detected many times. The gene calls are TRBV7-9 and TRBJ2-5; D possibly corresponds to TRBD2 (5 bases). Trimming removed 8 bases at V and 4 bases at J, with 14 bases between. The CDR3 loop spans 13 amino acids. Germline V CDR1 and CDR2: SEHNR, FQNEAQ (reference sequence). The CDR3 DNA sequence: TGTGCCAGCCTTGAGGGCATGGCAGAGACCCAGTACTTC. Protein: CASLEGMAETQYF. Combining the CDR3 with reference TRBV7-9 and TRBJ2-5 gives the whole variable domain DTGVSQNPRHKITKRGQNVTFRCDPISEHNRLYWYRQTLGQGPEFLTYFQNEAQLEKSRLLSDRFSAERPKGSFSTLEIQRTEQGDSAMYLCASLEGMAETQYFGPGTRLLVL.

This sequence joins TRBV10-3 and TRBJ1-2, with D unclear. V gave up 3 bases and J gave up 11 bases, with 10 bases separating them. The germline V gene encodes CDR1 ENHRY and CDR2 SYGVKD. The CDR3 is made up of 11 amino acids. The CDR3 DNA reads TGTGCCATCAGTGACCTCGCCCTTTACACCTTC. Protein product: CAISDLALYTF.

The genes are TRBV12-3 or TRBV12-4 and TRBJ2-2, with unresolved D. Trimming shortened V by 6 bases and J by 3 bases, and 14 bases separated the two germline ends. This CDR3 contains 15 residues. Here the CDR3 reads CASRYSLWDTGELFF. CDR3 sequence (DNA): TGTGCCAGCAGATACTCCTTATGGGACACCGGGGAGCTGTTTTTT.

V gene TRBV9 combines with J gene TRBJ1-2; D call uncertain. CDR1 SGDLS and CDR2 YYNGEE come from the germline V gene. The CDR3 consists of 14 residues. V lost 6 bases and J 0 bases, leaving 12 bases between the germline ends. The CDR3 protein is CASTQTEANYGYTF. The CDR3 DNA reads as TGTGCCAGCACCCAGACGGAAGCTAACTATGGCTACACCTTC.

The gene calls are TRBV20-1 and TRBJ1-2; D is perhaps TRBD1 (5 bases). Deletions cut 2 bases from V and 4 bases from J, with 17 bases between. In germline, CDR1 is DFQATT, CDR2 SNEGSKA (reference sequence). The CDR3 totals 15 residues. The CDR3 sequence: CSARIRASNLYGYTF. CDR3 nucleotides: TGCAGTGCTAGAATCAGGGCCAGCAACCTCTATGGCTACACCTTC.

This clonotype was picked up many times. This sequence joins TRBV10-2 and TRBJ1-1; no clear D gene. In germline, CDR1 is WSHSY, CDR2 SAAADI. This CDR3 has 12 amino acids. The ends were cut back, 7 bases at V and 5 bases at J, with 11 bases in the middle. CDR3 region: CASNGLGTEAFF. CDR3 DNA: TGCGCCAGCAACGGGTTGGGGACTGAAGCTTTCTTT.

This chain joins TRBV24-1 and TRBJ1-5; D is perhaps TRBD1 (5 bases). Germline CDR1 and CDR2: KGHDR and SFDVKD. The CDR3 totals 15 residues. V lost 5 bases and J lost 5, with 15 bases in between. In DNA, the CDR3 is TGTGCCACCAGTGGCACCGGGGGTGGTGATCAGCCCCAGCATTTT. Translated: CATSGTGGGDQPQHF.

There are a few counts of this clonotype. The V call is TRBV11-2, the J call TRBJ2-5; 7 positions match TRBD2. The CDR3 spans 14 residues. J lost 6 bases, V lost 3 bases, and 7 bases had no gene match. From germline, CDR1 is SGHAT and CDR2 FQNNGV. CDR3 in amino acids: CASSLGGGGKTQYF. The CDR3 DNA reads as TGTGCCAGCAGCTTGGGCGGGGGAGGGAAGACCCAGTACTTC. Full variable domain (missing parts from reference TRBV11-2 and TRBJ2-5): EAGVAQSPRYKIIEKRQSVAFWCNPISGHATLYWYQQILGQGPKLLIQFQNNGVVDDSQLPKDRFSAERLKGVDSTLKIQPAKLEDSAVYLCASSLGGGGKTQYFGPGTRLLVL.

This chain connects TRBV5-1 to TRBJ1-2, with a tentative D call TRBD1 (6 bases). Looked up from germline, CDR1 is SGHRS and CDR2 is YFSETQ. V lost 3 bases and J lost 4, with 22 bases in between. CDR3 length: 17 amino acids. DNA for the CDR3: TGCGCCAGCAGCTACTCCCTCACGGGGGGCGCAGGCTATGGCTACACCTTC. This sequence encodes CASSYSLTGGAGYGYTF.

This clonotype came up many times. The V call is TRBV2, the J call TRBJ1-5, with 7 nucleotides matching TRBD1. Germline V gene lookup returns CDR1 SNHLY and CDR2 FYNNEI. V dropped 7 bases and J dropped 4; count of bases not matched to a gene: 10. The CDR3 extends over 15 amino acids. CDR3 DNA sequence: TGTGCCAGCACCCCACAGGGGACACCAAATCAGCCCCAGCATTTT. Its translation: CASTPQGTPNQPQHF.

This clonotype was recorded at least ten times. J is TRBJ2-5 and V is TRBV7-9; D unclear. Germline V gene data show CDR1 as SEHNR and CDR2 as FQNEAQ (reference sequence). CDR3 length: 13 residues. V gave up 3 bases and J gave up 11 bases, with 16 bases separating them. The CDR3 DNA sequence: TGTGCCAGCAGCTTGAACACCGCAGAGTTGCAGTACTTC. This sequence encodes CASSLNTAELQYF.

This clonotype came up a few times. This rearrangement joins TRBV2 to TRBJ2-7; weak D call: TRBD1 (6 bases). The tail of the sequence fits TRBJ2-1 better, so the J call may be wrong. Germline V CDR1 and CDR2: SNHLY, FYNNEI. The CDR3 consists of 12 residues. CDR3 protein: CASSEWGHRQFF. CDR3 sequence (DNA): TGTGCCAGCAGTGAATGGGGACACCGGCAGTTCTTC.

This chain joins TRBV9 and TRBJ1-3; D ambiguous. Trimming left V 4 bases short and J 5 bases short, with 16 bases between. The germline gives CDR1 SGDLS, CDR2 YYNGEE. The CDR3 is made up of 15 amino acids. The CDR3 is CASSLGRSDRNTIYF. Here the CDR3 DNA reads TGTGCCAGCAGCTTAGGCAGAAGCGACAGAAACACCATATATTTT.

This clonotype was counted at least ten times. The chain recombines TRBV20-1 with TRBJ1-1; D not resolved. CDR1 and CDR2 from the germline V gene are DFQATT and SNEGSKA (reference sequence). This CDR3 spans 11 amino acids. The CDR3 here is CSAAFDTEAFF. DNA of the CDR3: TGCAGCGCCGCCTTCGACACTGAAGCTTTCTTT.

The chain is built from TRBV19 and TRBJ1-2; D is uncertain. Between the trimmed V and J ends, which lost 1 base and 4 bases, there was a span of 10 bases. Germline V gene data show CDR1 as LNHDA and CDR2 as SQIVND (reference sequence). This CDR3 spans 14 amino acids. The CDR3, as DNA: TGTGCCAGTAGTATAGGGCCGATTCGCTATGGCTACACCTTC. Translating gives CASSIGPIRYGYTF. Looking up the rest from reference TRBV19 and TRBJ1-2 gives the full variable domain: DGGITQSPKYLFRKEGQNVTLSCEQNLNHDAMYWYRQDPGQGLRLIYYSQIVNDFQKGDIAEGYSVSREKKESFPLTVTSAQKNPTAFYLCASSIGPIRYGYTFGSGTRLTVV.

V usage is TRBV29-1 and J usage is TRBJ1-4; no definite D call. This CDR3 is 12 amino acids long. V was shortened by 6 bases and J by 5 bases, with 10 bases between the two germline ends. Per the germline V gene, CDR1 is SQVTM and CDR2 is ANQGSEA. DNA of the CDR3: TGCAGCGTCAGAGGGCCGAATGAAAAACTGTTTTTT. It encodes CSVRGPNEKLFF.

The gene calls are TRBV29-1 and TRBJ1-2; D not resolved. The V end lost 1 base, the J end lost 8 bases, and 8 bases lay between the germline ends. The CDR3 sequence is 11 residues long. Germline CDR1 reads SQVTM; CDR2 reads ANQGSEA. The chain's CDR3 is CSVEGGEGYTF. The CDR3 DNA sequence: TGCAGCGTTGAAGGTGGGGAAGGCTACACCTTC. Variable domain in full (rest from reference TRBV29-1 and TRBJ1-2): SAVISQKPSRDICQRGTSLTIQCQVDSQVTMMFWYRQQPGQSLTLIATANQGSEATYESGFVIDKFPISRPNLTFSTLTVSNMSPEDSSIYLCSVEGGEGYTFGSGTRLTVV.

This rearrangement joins TRBV19 to TRBJ1-5; possibly TRBD1 for D (5 bases). Trimming stripped 6 bases from V and 0 bases from J, with 21 bases between. The CDR3 sequence is 18 residues long. Germline V gene data show CDR1 as LNHDA and CDR2 as SQIVND (reference sequence). CDR3 DNA: TGTGCCAGTAGCGCCTCGGGGGGAAGGGGATATAGCAATCAGCCCCAGCATTTT. Encoded protein: CASSASGGRGYSNQPQHF.

The sample holds a few counts of this clonotype. The V gene is TRBV4-1, the J gene TRBJ1-2; tentatively, D is TRBD1 (6 bases). The V gene's germline CDR1 is MGHRA and CDR2 YSYEKL. The V and J ends lost 0 bases and 6 bases respectively, with 20 bases between them. The CDR3 is made up of 17 amino acids. CDR3 sequence: CASSQDGRGPMSDGYTF. The DNA for the CDR3 is TGCGCCAGCAGCCAAGATGGCAGGGGACCCATGTCGGATGGCTACACCTTC.